This T cell receptor beta chain was obtained from a study of vaccination effects on CD4 cells after COVID-19. Study overall: Two doses of BNT162b2 or mRNA-1273 vaccine were administered to participants. The study's findings and limits: Only a single clone (1 of 255 vaccine-induced clones in healthy vaccinees) cross-reacted with common cold coronaviruses.

This clone was picked up a small number of times. The antigen is unknown. Viral peptide pool expansion of antigen-specific CD4+ T cells preceded sequencing in the ViraFEST assay. Culture lasted roughly 9 days before CD4+ T cell isolation. Among the vaccine recipients, none had a prior SARS-CoV-2 infection, and nucleocapsid antibodies were negative. Two million PBMC were placed in each well, which was supplemented with about 10 IU/ml IL-2 and about 10 ug/ml peptides. Trimming took 7 bases from V and 4 from J; bases not matched to a gene: 5. The CDR3 sequence is 13 residues long. Germline-derived CDR1 and CDR2 are SGHAT and FQDESV (reference sequence). TCRdb's table, derived via immunoSEQ multiplex PCR, lists solely in-frame clones and lacks some. Of tens of thousands of clones in the sample, around 72% were seen once.

This rearrangement joins TRBV11-1 to TRBJ2-7; 9 positions match TRBD1. The source of this sequence is a human donor who received a COVID-19 vaccine. The specimen was CD4+ T cells from PBMCs cultured with HCoV-NL63 spike peptides, collected before COVID-19 vaccination. CDR3 DNA sequence: TGTGCCAGCAACGGACAGGGGTCGTACGAGCAGTACTTC. Its translation: CASNGQGSYEQYF.